This T cell receptor (beta chain) was documented in a study of T cell responses to AZD1222 COVID-19 vaccine. Overall study results and limits: No repertoire was sampled before or during the peak T cell response, only after it. At baseline, just six AZD1222 recipients tested seropositive. Spike-specific TCR depth and breadth grew after two AZD1222 doses.

Repertoires were generated with immunoSEQ multiplex PCR, while TCRdb's copy carries only in-frame clones and drops some. The data contain fewer than 120,000 clones, roughly 90% of them singletons. A remark on this clone: The target antigen is unknown.

This specimen was peripheral blood, taken 28 days after the second AZD1222 dose. This clonotype was obtained from an adult who received the AZD1222 COVID-19 vaccine.

CDR3 coding DNA: TGTGCCAGCAGCTTGGCGGGGGGCAGGTCCTACGAGCAGTACTTC. It translates to CASSLAGGRSYEQYF. The chain joins TRBV5-8 to TRBJ2-7; a weak D match, TRBD2 (7 bases). The CDR3 consists of 15 residues. Trimming stripped 0 bases from V and 1 base from J, with 11 bases between. Germline assignment: CDR1 SGHTS and CDR2 YDEGEE.